One T cell receptor beta chain is described in this entry. The antigen remains unidentified. Here immunoSEQ multiplex PCR was the method, and the copy in TCRdb shows in-frame clones only, minus some. The sample has around 25,000 clones, 92% seen once. The data were taken from a study of T cells in localized non-small cell lung cancer. Study findings and constraints: Sequencing was limited to one tumor region, leaving the possibility of heterogeneity open.

The CDR3 runs 15 residues. The V gene end was trimmed by 6 bases and the J gene end by 7 bases; junction bases not matched to a gene: 9. Germline loops: CDR1 MDHEN, CDR2 SYDVKM. The rearrangement joins TRBV28 to TRBJ2-7; 13 positions agree with TRBD2. Sequences were derived from peripheral blood, sampled before any cancer treatment. This TCR derives from a man aged 35-75 years with stage III squamous cell lung carcinoma. The DNA of the CDR3 is TGTGCCAGCAGAAATTACGGACTAGCGGGAGTTGAGCAGTACTTC. This gives the protein CASRNYGLAGVEQYF.